Listed below are T cell receptor beta chains from one sample, sequenced in a study of T cells in Graves' hyperthyroidism and ophthalmopathy. A single record per CDR3 protein comes from TCRdb applying MiXCR to the multiplex PCR reads. This sample has approximately 330,000 distinct CDR3 sequences; about 20% occur once, and the top ten carry around 50%. Material for sequencing was blood. The source is a woman in her 50s with Graves' hyperthyroidism. CDR3s include the opening cysteine and the closing phenylalanine or tryptophan. Each record gives: J gene, V gene, D gene, clone size, CDR3 DNA, CDR3 protein. D genes are given only for firm matches. For some rows the clone size is stated as once, few or many, or as a class when expanded; others skip it.

TRBJ2-1	TRBV14	.	.	TGTGCCAGCAGCCAAGATCGCGGCTTCTCCTACAATGAGCAGTTCTTC	CASSQDRGFSYNEQFF
TRBJ2-3	TRBV5-1	.	.	TGCGCCAGCAGCGACGCCTCCGTCGATACGCAGTATTTT	CASSDASVDTQYF
TRBJ1-2	TRBV20-1	.	few	TGCAGTGCAGCCCCTGAGGAGGACTATGGCTACACCTTC	CSAAPEEDYGYTF
TRBJ2-5	TRBV28	TRBD1	.	TGTGCCAGCAGTGGACAGGGGGAAATGTACCAAGAGACCCAGTACTTC	CASSGQGEMYQETQYF
TRBJ2-1	TRBV6-2/TRBV6-3	.	.	TGTGCCAGCAGTTGGCCAGGGGACAATGAGCAGTTCTTC	CASSWPGDNEQFF
TRBJ2-7	TRBV29-1	.	.	TGCAGCGCCCGAGATGGAAGGAGCTCCTACGAGCAGTACTTC	CSARDGRSSYEQYF
TRBJ2-1	TRBV12-5	.	few	TGTGCTAGTGCTTTGTGGCTGGGAAGGGATGAGCAGTTCTTC	CASALWLGRDEQFF
TRBJ2-4	TRBV15	.	.	TGTGCCACCAGCAGACCCTACGGGCAGGGGGGGGGAGCCAAAAACATTCAGTACTTC	CATSRPYGQGGGAKNIQYF
TRBJ1-5	TRBV19	.	.	TGTGCCAGTAGTACAGGGGTGGATCAGCCCCAGCATTTT	CASSTGVDQPQHF
TRBJ2-1	TRBV4-1	.	.	TGCGCCAGCAGCCAAGGCAGGGGAGCGGATGAGCAGTTCTTC	CASSQGRGADEQFF
TRBJ1-1	TRBV20-1	.	few	TGCAGTGCTAGAGATGGAATTTACACTGAAGCTTTCTTT	CSARDGIYTEAFF
TRBJ1-1	TRBV12-3/TRBV12-4	.	many	TGTGCCAGCAGTTTAGCAGGGGGGGGGATCGGGAACACTGAAGCTTTCTTT	CASSLAGGGIGNTEAFF
TRBJ1-6	TRBV5-1	.	.	TGCGCCAGCAGCTTGGGACAGGCTAATTCACCCCTCCACTTT	CASSLGQANSPLHF
TRBJ2-5	TRBV2	.	few	TGTGCCAGCAGTGAAAGGGGGGGCAAAATGGAGACCCAGTACTTC	CASSERGGKMETQYF
TRBJ1-2	TRBV7-9	.	.	TGTGCCAGCAGCTTAGCCGACAGCCTCTATGGCTACACCTTC	CASSLADSLYGYTF
TRBJ1-2	TRBV7-8	TRBD1	few	TGTGCCAGCAGCTCTGGACAGGGGGCGAGAGGCTACACCTTC	CASSSGQGARGYTF
TRBJ1-1	TRBV9	.	few	TGTGCCAGCAGCGGTGTCTCCTCGAACACTGAAGCTTTCTTT	CASSGVSSNTEAFF
TRBJ2-7	TRBV4-1	TRBD2	few	TGCGCCAGCAGCCAGCCGCTAGCGGGAGTACCCTACGAGCAGTACTTC	CASSQPLAGVPYEQYF
TRBJ2-3	TRBV11-2	.	.	TGTGCCAGCAGCCGCGCGGGGGATACGCAGTATTTT	CASSRAGDTQYF
TRBJ2-7	TRBV6-2/TRBV6-3	.	.	TGTGCCAGCAGTTACCAGTTTCTATCCTACGAGCAGTACTTC	CASSYQFLSYEQYF
TRBJ2-1	TRBV6-2/TRBV6-3	.	few	TGTGCCAGCAGCCCGGGACATGGCTACAATGAGCAGTTCTTC	CASSPGHGYNEQFF
TRBJ1-1	TRBV19	TRBD1	many	TGTGCCAGTAGTGCCACAGGGGGCCTCATTAACACTGAAGCTTTCTTT	CASSATGGLINTEAFF
TRBJ2-7	TRBV3-1	TRBD2	many	TGTGCCAGCAGCCAAGGTCGACTAGCGGACTACGAGCAGTACTTC	CASSQGRLADYEQYF
TRBJ2-4	TRBV11-1	TRBD2	few	TGTGCCAGCAGCCCGGCGGGGGGGCCGTACATTCAGTACTTC	CASSPAGGPYIQYF
TRBJ2-1	TRBV3-1	.	few	TGTGCCAGCAGCCATGGGGGGCGGGTCAATGAGCAGTTCTTC	CASSHGGRVNEQFF
TRBJ1-3	TRBV3-1	.	few	TGTGCCAGCAGCCCAGTTTTAAGGGGGGGCCGCTCTGGAAACACCATATATTTT	CASSPVLRGGRSGNTIYF
TRBJ2-6	TRBV28	.	.	TGTGCCAGCAGTTATGTGAATGGAATGTCTGGGGCCAACGTCCTGACTTTC	CASSYVNGMSGANVLTF
TRBJ1-1	TRBV28	.	many	TGTGCCAGCAGTCTGTGGAGAGTCTACATGAACACTGAAGCTTTCTTT	CASSLWRVYMNTEAFF
TRBJ2-3	TRBV3-1	.	many	TGTGCCAGCAGCCAAGCCGCCCAGGAACGGGACACAGATACGCAGTATTTT	CASSQAAQERDTDTQYF
TRBJ1-6	TRBV27	TRBD1	.	TGTGCCAGCAGTAAGGGACAGGCGGGATCACCCCTCCACTTT	CASSKGQAGSPLHF
TRBJ2-7	TRBV2	TRBD2	many	TGTGCCAGCCAGCGGGAGAACGAGCAGTACTTC	CASQRENEQYF
TRBJ2-1	TRBV5-1	.	many	TGCGCCAGCAGCTTGGGTCCGGGATTCGGAGGGGGAAATGAGCAGTTCTTC	CASSLGPGFGGGNEQFF
TRBJ1-1	TRBV12-3/TRBV12-4	TRBD1	few	TGTGCCAGCAGATGGGGACAGCCCACGGACACTGAAGCTTTCTTT	CASRWGQPTDTEAFF
TRBJ1-4	TRBV11-2	TRBD1	many	TGTGCCAGCAGCTTGGTGCAGGGGGCCCGAAAACTGTTTTTT	CASSLVQGARKLFF
TRBJ2-3	TRBV28	TRBD1	many	TGTGCCAGCAGTCCCCGGGACAGGGGGCGCACAGATACGCAGTATTTT	CASSPRDRGRTDTQYF
TRBJ2-1	TRBV29-1	TRBD1	.	TGCAGCGTTGGGGACAGCTCCTACAATGAGCAGTTCTTC	CSVGDSSYNEQFF
TRBJ2-5	TRBV7-9	.	few	TGTGCCAGCAGCTTAGTACTAGGAGAGACCCAGTACTTC	CASSLVLGETQYF
TRBJ1-4	TRBV5-1	TRBD1	.	TGCGCCAGCAGCCCGAGGACAGGGATGACTAATGAAAAACTGTTTTTT	CASSPRTGMTNEKLFF
TRBJ1-4	TRBV2	.	few	TGTGCCAGCAGTGAATCCGTGCGAAAACTGTTTTTT	CASSESVRKLFF
TRBJ2-5	TRBV2	.	few	TGTGCCAGCAGTGTAGGGCAGCTCCAAGAGACCCAGTACTTC	CASSVGQLQETQYF
TRBJ2-3	TRBV3-1	.	many	TGTGCCAGCAGCCAAGATCCGGGCACAGATACGCAGTATTTT	CASSQDPGTDTQYF
TRBJ1-2	TRBV6-1	.	few	TGTGCCAGCAGTGAAGAAAAGGGGCGAGGAGGTGGCTACACCTTC	CASSEEKGRGGGYTF
TRBJ2-1	TRBV7-3	TRBD2	few	TGTGCCAGCAGCTCCGGGACTAGCGGGTTAGATGAGCAGTTCTTC	CASSSGTSGLDEQFF